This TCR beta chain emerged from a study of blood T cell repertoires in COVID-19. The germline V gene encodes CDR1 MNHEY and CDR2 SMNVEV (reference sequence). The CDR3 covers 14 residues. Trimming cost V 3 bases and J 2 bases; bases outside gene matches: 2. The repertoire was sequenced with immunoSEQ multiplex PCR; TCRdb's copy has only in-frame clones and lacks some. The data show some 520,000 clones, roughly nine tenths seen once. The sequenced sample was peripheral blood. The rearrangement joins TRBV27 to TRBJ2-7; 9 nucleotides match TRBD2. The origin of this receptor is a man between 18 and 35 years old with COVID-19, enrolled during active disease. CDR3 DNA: TGTGCCAGCAGTTTCCGCGGGGGGGCCTACGAGCAGTACTTC. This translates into CASSFRGGAYEQYF.